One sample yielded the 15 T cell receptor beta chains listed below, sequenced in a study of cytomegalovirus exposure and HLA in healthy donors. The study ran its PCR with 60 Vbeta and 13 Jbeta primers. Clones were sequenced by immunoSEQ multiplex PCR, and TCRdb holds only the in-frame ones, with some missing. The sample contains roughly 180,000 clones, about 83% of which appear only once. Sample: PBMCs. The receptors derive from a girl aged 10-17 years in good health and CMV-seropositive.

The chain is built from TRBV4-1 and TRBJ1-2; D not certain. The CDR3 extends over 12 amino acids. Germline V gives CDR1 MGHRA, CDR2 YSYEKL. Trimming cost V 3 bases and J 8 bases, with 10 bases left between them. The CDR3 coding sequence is TGCGCCAGCAGCCAGGCAGCAGGAGGCTACACCTTC. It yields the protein CASSQAAGGYTF.

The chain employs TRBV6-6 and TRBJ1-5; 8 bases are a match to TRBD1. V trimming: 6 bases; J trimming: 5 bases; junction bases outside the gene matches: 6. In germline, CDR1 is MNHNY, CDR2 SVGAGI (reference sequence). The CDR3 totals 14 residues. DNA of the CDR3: TGTGCCAGCAGCCCGGACAGGGTTCATCAGCCCCAGCATTTT. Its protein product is CASSPDRVHQPQHF.

The CDR3 DNA follows: TGTGCCAGCAGCTTACGGCACGGGGCCTACGAGCAGTACTTC. This gives the protein CASSLRHGAYEQYF. This chain joins TRBV7-6 and TRBJ2-7, with D maybe TRBD2 (5 bases). Germline loops: CDR1 SGHVS, CDR2 FNYEAQ. V lost 2 bases, J lost 2 bases, and 10 bases lay in between. The CDR3 has 14 amino acids.

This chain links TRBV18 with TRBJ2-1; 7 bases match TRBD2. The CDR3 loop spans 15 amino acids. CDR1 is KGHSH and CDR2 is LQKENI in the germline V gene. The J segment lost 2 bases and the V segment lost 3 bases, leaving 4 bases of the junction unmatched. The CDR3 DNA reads TGTGCCAGCTCACCGGCCAGCGGGGCCTACAATGAGCAGTTCTTC. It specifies CASSPASGAYNEQFF.

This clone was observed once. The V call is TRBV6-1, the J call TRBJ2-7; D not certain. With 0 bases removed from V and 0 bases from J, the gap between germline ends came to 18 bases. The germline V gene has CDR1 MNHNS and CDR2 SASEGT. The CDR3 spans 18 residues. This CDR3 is CASSEAGLHQASSYEQYF. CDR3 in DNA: TGTGCCAGCAGTGAAGCGGGCCTCCATCAAGCCAGCTCCTACGAGCAGTACTTC.

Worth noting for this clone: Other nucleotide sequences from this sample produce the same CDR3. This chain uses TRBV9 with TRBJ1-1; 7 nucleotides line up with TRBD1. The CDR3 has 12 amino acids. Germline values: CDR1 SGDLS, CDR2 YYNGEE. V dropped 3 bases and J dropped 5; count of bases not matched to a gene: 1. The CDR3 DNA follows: TGTGCCAGCAGCGCAGGGGGAACTGAAGCTTTCTTT. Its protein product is CASSAGGTEAFF.

CDR3: CASSPRLTDTQYF. The DNA for the CDR3 is TGCGCCAGCAGCCCGCGACTCACAGATACGCAGTATTTT. The chain employs TRBV4-1 and TRBJ2-3; D unclear. V lost 4 bases and J 2 bases, leaving 7 bases between the germline ends. This CDR3 has 13 amino acids. Germline V CDR1 and CDR2: MGHRA, YSYEKL.

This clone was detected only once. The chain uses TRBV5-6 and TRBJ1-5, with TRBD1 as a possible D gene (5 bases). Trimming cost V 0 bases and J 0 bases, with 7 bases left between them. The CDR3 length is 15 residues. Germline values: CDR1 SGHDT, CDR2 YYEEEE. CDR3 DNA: TGTGCCAGCAGCTTGGGGACACATAGCAATCAGCCCCAGCATTTT. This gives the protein CASSLGTHSNQPQHF.

Here the CDR3 DNA reads TGTGCCAGCAGCGTATACGGGGTGGGTTCACCCCTCCACTTT. This gives the protein CASSVYGVGSPLHF. This sequence joins TRBV2 and TRBJ1-6, with unresolved D. Trimming left V 6 bases short and J 9 bases short, with 15 bases between. The CDR3 length is 14 residues. CDR1 and CDR2 (germline): SNHLY, FYNNEI.

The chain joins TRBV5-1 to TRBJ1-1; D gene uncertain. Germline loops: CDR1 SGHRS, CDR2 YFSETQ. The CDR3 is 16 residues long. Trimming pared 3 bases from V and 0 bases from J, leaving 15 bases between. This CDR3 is CASSSQPAGMNTEAFF. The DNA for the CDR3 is TGCGCCAGCAGCTCCCAACCGGCGGGAATGAACACTGAAGCTTTCTTT.

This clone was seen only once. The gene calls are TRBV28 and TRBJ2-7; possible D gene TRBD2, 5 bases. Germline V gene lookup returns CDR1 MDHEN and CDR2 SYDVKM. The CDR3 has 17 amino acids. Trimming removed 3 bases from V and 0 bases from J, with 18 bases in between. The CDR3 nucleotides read TGTGCCAGCAGTTTGTGGGTAGCGACCCCCTCCTCCTACGAGCAGTACTTC. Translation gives CASSLWVATPSSYEQYF. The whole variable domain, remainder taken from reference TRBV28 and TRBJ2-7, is DVKVTQSSRYLVKRTGEKVFLECVQDMDHENMFWYRQDPGLGLRLIYFSYDVKMKEKGDIPEGYSVSREKKERFSLILESASTNQTSMYLCASSLWVATPSSYEQYFGPGTRLTVT.

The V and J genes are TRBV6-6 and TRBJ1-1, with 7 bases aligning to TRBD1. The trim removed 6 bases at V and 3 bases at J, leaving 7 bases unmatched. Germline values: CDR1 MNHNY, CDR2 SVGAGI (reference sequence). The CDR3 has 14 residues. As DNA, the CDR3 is TGTGCCAGCAGGGGGACAGAAAGGTACACTGAAGCTTTCTTT. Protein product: CASRGTERYTEAFF.

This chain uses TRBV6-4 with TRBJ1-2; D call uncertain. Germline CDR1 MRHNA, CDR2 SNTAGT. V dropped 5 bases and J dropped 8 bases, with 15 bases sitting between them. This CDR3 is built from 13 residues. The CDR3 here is CASSPARGGGYTF. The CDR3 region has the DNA TGTGCCAGCAGTCCCGCTCGCGGAGGAGGCTACACCTTC.

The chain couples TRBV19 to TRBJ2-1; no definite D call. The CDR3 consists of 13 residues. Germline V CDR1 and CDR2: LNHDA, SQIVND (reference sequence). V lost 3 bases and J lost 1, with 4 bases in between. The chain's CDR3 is CASSISSYNEQFF. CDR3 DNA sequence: TGTGCCAGTAGTATCAGTTCCTACAATGAGCAGTTCTTC.

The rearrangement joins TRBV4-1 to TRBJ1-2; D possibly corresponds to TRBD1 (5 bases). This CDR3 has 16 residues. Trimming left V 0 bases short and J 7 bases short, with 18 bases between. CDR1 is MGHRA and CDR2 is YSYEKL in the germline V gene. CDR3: CASSQDGAAGRGGYTF. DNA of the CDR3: TGCGCCAGCAGCCAAGACGGCGCGGCAGGGAGGGGTGGCTACACCTTC.